The 20 T cell receptor beta chains below were found in one sample sequenced in a study of OX40 agonist ivuxolimab in advanced cancers. The data were produced by immunoSEQ multiplex PCR, yet TCRdb's version contains in-frame clones alone and is incomplete. The sample contains 55,000 to 75,000 clones, roughly nine tenths of which appear only once. Material: CD4+ or CD8+ T cells sorted from blood, obtained in a trial of the OX40 agonist ivuxolimab. The receptors were sampled from an adult with an advanced solid tumor such as melanoma, head and neck, liver or kidney cancer.

The chain carries TRBV6-4 and TRBJ1-4; possibly TRBD1 for D (5 bases). Germline values: CDR1 MRHNA, CDR2 SNTAGT. The CDR3 is 13 amino acids. Trimming took 10 bases from V and 8 from J, leaving 17 bases between them. The CDR3 DNA follows: TGTGCCACTTTGAAAGGGGTTGGAGAAAAACTGTTTTTT. Protein product: CATLKGVGEKLFF.

The genes are TRBV2 and TRBJ2-7; a possible D gene is TRBD1 (5 bases). CDR3 length: 13 residues. V shed 5 bases and J shed 6 bases, with 14 bases lying between them. Germline-derived CDR1 and CDR2 are SNHLY and FYNNEI. The CDR3 is CASSSRVIGEQYF. DNA for the CDR3: TGTGCCAGCAGTTCCAGGGTTATAGGCGAGCAGTACTTC.

V and J are TRBV28 and TRBJ2-1; the D is unclear. Trimming left V 3 bases short and J 3 bases short, with 0 bases between. CDR3 length: 11 residues. Germline V gene lookup returns CDR1 MDHEN and CDR2 SYDVKM. In DNA form, the CDR3 reads TGTGCCAGCAGTTTCTACAATGAGCAGTTCTTC. It is translated as CASSFYNEQFF.

The chain uses TRBV11-2 and TRBJ2-5; no definite D call. Germline V CDR1 and CDR2: SGHAT, FQNNGV. The V end was cut by 2 bases, the J end by 5 bases, with 6 bases between. The CDR3 is 12 residues long. The CDR3 nucleotides read TGTGCCAGCAGCTTATATACGGAGACCCAGTACTTC. As protein: CASSLYTETQYF.

The chain links TRBV9 to TRBJ2-5, with 7 nucleotides matching TRBD1. The germline V gene encodes CDR1 SGDLS and CDR2 YYNGEE. V was pared by 4 bases and J by 2 bases, with 14 bases of the junction left unmatched. The CDR3 is made up of 17 amino acids. For the CDR3, the DNA is TGTGCCAGCAGCCCAGGTGAGCGAGGGGGCCTACAAGAGACCCAGTACTTC. The encoded protein is CASSPGERGGLQETQYF.

The V call is TRBV18, the J call TRBJ1-2, with a possible D match to TRBD1 (6 bases). V lost 3 bases to trimming and J lost 4 bases, with 18 bases between them. This CDR3 is built from 16 residues. The germline V gene has CDR1 KGHSH and CDR2 LQKENI. CDR3 amino acids: CASSPRDLTGPYGYTF. CDR3 nucleotides: TGTGCCAGCTCACCCAGGGATCTGACAGGACCCTATGGCTACACCTTC.

This chain links TRBV7-2 with TRBJ2-3; 13 bases map to TRBD2. Trimming cost V 5 bases and J 0 bases; bases outside gene matches: 11. This CDR3 spans 19 amino acids. The V gene's germline CDR1 is SGHTA and CDR2 FQGNSA. As DNA, the CDR3 is TGTGCCAGCAGCACCAGACTAGCGGGGGGAGGAGGTAGCACAGATACGCAGTATTTT. Its translation is CASSTRLAGGGGSTDTQYF.

The V gene is TRBV7-2, the J gene TRBJ2-5, with a tentative D call TRBD2 (7 bases). With 0 bases removed from V and 0 bases from J, the gap between germline ends came to 11 bases. This CDR3 has 16 amino acids. Per the germline V gene, CDR1 is SGHTA and CDR2 is FQGNSA. CDR3 amino acids: CASSLAGGGYQETQYF. For the CDR3, the DNA is TGTGCCAGCAGCTTAGCAGGGGGAGGGTACCAAGAGACCCAGTACTTC.

The V call is TRBV7-2, the J call TRBJ1-2; D is unresolved. The germline V gene encodes CDR1 SGHTA and CDR2 FQGNSA. V lost 0 bases and J lost 2, with 10 bases in between. The CDR3 is 15 amino acids. The CDR3 nucleotides are TGTGCCAGCAGCTTAGCCGCCGGCACAAACTATGGCTACACCTTC. Amino acid sequence: CASSLAAGTNYGYTF.

The chain employs TRBV6-1 and TRBJ1-1; the D gene is possibly TRBD1 (5 bases). This CDR3 comprises 14 residues. The V gene lost 10 bases and the J gene lost 3 bases, with 18 bases spanning the gap. Germline V gene data show CDR1 as MNHNS and CDR2 as SASEGT. CDR3 sequence: CATLFYDRHTEAFF. The CDR3 DNA sequence: TGTGCCACCTTATTTTACGACAGACACACTGAAGCTTTCTTT.

The chain is built from TRBV6-6 and TRBJ1-1; D is unresolved. From germline, CDR1 is MNHNY and CDR2 SVGAGI (reference sequence). CDR3 length: 13 residues. Trimming shortened V by 7 bases and J by 4 bases, and 13 bases separated the two germline ends. DNA for the CDR3: TGTGCCAGCAACAGCGGGGAGGGCACTGAAGCTTTCTTT. Residues: CASNSGEGTEAFF.

The rearrangement uses TRBV15 and TRBJ2-5; D possibly matches TRBD1 or TRBD2 (6 bases each). The CDR3 has 15 amino acids. Trimming left V 0 bases short and J 5 bases short, with 13 bases between. Germline CDR1 is LNHNV and CDR2 is YYDKDF (reference sequence). CDR3 sequence reads: CATSRDRGVRETQYF. CDR3 DNA: TGTGCCACCAGCAGAGATAGGGGGGTTCGGGAGACCCAGTACTTC.

The chain employs TRBV7-9 and TRBJ1-2; D remains ambiguous. CDR1 and CDR2 (germline): SEHNR, FQNEAQ (reference sequence). The CDR3 has 13 amino acids. Trimming stripped 7 bases from V and 5 bases from J, with 14 bases between. The CDR3 DNA sequence: TGTGCCAGCAACCCCGGGTCGTGGTATGGCTACACCTTC. This sequence encodes CASNPGSWYGYTF.

The V and J genes are TRBV5-1 and TRBJ2-7; 10 bases fit TRBD2. V was clipped by 6 bases and J by 7 bases; unmatched bases: 10. The CDR3 spans 14 residues. Looked up from germline, CDR1 is SGHRS and CDR2 is YFSETQ. This chain's CDR3 is CASTFLAGEWEQYF. CDR3 DNA: TGCGCCAGCACCTTCCTAGCGGGAGAGTGGGAGCAGTACTTC.

The rearrangement uses TRBV2 and TRBJ2-5; TRBD1 or TRBD2 may be the D gene (5 bases each). The ends were cut back, 6 bases at V and 5 bases at J, with 13 bases in the middle. Germline CDR1 and CDR2: SNHLY and FYNNEI. The CDR3 sequence is 13 residues long. The DNA for the CDR3 is TGTGCCAGCAGGAGGGGTGGCGGGGAGACCCAGTACTTC. It yields the protein CASRRGGGETQYF.

The J gene is TRBJ2-7, the V gene TRBV7-3; D is possibly TRBD1 (8 bases). V was shortened by 6 bases and J by 3 bases, with 18 bases between the two germline ends. The germline V gene has CDR1 SGHTA and CDR2 FQGTGA. This CDR3 region has 15 residues. The CDR3 DNA follows: TGTGCCAGCAGTCTAAACAGGGGGGGTCTCTACGAGCAGTACTTC. This translates into CASSLNRGGLYEQYF.

The rearrangement links TRBV5-1 to TRBJ1-2; no reliable D call. Trimming removed 0 bases at V and 4 bases at J, with 10 bases between. The CDR3 contains 14 residues. Germline values: CDR1 SGHRS, CDR2 YFSETQ. CDR3 bases: TGCGCCAGCAGCTTGGACCGCCAGCGCTATGGCTACACCTTC. The encoded protein is CASSLDRQRYGYTF.

The chain uses TRBV7-8 and TRBJ1-3, with a weak D call TRBD1 (6 bases). V lost 1 base to trimming and J lost 3 bases, with 10 bases between them. The CDR3 runs to 15 residues. Germline loops: CDR1 SGHVS, CDR2 FQNEAQ. The DNA for the CDR3 is TGTGCCAGCAGCTTAGAACAGGGAAGTGGAAACACCATATATTTT. This codes for CASSLEQGSGNTIYF.

The chain combines TRBV19 with TRBJ2-1; TRBD2 matches 12 bases. This CDR3 spans 16 amino acids. Germline V gene sequence: CDR1 LNHDA, CDR2 SQIVND (reference sequence). Germline trimming cut 5 bases from V and 4 bases from J; bases unmatched to any gene: 6. The CDR3 reads CASSATGLAGYNEQFF. CDR3 nucleotide sequence: TGTGCCAGTAGTGCCACGGGACTAGCGGGTTACAATGAGCAGTTCTTC.

The chain carries TRBV28 and TRBJ1-2; D possibly corresponds to TRBD1 (5 bases). This CDR3 region has 14 residues. The germline V gene encodes CDR1 MDHEN and CDR2 SYDVKM. V was cut by 3 bases and J by 4 bases, with 12 bases left in between. The CDR3 reads CASSFRGGGYGYTF. The CDR3 region has the DNA TGTGCCAGCAGTTTTCGGGGCGGAGGCTATGGCTACACCTTC.